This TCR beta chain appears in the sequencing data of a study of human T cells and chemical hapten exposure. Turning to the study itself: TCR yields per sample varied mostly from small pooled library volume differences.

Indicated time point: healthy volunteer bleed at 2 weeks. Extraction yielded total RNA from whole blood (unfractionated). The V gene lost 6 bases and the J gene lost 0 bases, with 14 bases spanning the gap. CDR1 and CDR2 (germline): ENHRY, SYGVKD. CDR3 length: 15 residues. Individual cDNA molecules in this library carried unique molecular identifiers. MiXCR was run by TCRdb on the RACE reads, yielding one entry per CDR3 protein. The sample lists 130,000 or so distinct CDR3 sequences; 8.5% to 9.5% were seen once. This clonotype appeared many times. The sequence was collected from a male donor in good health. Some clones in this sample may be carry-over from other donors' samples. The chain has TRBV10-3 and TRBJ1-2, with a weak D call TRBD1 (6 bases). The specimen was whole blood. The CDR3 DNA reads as TGTGCCATCAGGGCGACAGGTTCAGCTAACTATGGCTACACCTTC. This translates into CAIRATGSANYGYTF.